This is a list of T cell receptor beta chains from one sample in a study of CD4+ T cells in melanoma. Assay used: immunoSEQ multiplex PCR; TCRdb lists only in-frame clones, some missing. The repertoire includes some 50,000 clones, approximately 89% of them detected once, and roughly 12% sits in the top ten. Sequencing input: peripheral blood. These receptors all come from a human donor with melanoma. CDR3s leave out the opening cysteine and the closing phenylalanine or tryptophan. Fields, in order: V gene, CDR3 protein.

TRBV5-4 ASSSQGVRTNEQF
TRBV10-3 AISDGNSYEQY
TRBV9 ASSAGQQREKLF
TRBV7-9 ASSLGGGRNEKLF
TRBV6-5 ASSYSGPGYGYT
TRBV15 ATSVRSPYEQY
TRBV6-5 ASSKVQGARTEAF
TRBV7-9 ASSQSFSVEAF
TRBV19 ASSTPAGNTEAF
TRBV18 ASTPTGRDEQF
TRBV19 ASSDRGVQPQH